Below, 17 T cell receptor beta chains from the same sample are listed, as sequenced in a study of T cells in localized non-small cell lung cancer. Some clones are missing from TCRdb's copy, which holds only in-frame ones; the method was immunoSEQ multiplex PCR. The sample includes some 2,900 clones, approximately 21% of them seen just once. This specimen consisted of normal lung tissue next to the tumor, obtained before any cancer treatment. All receptors come from a woman aged 35 to 70 with stage I lung adenocarcinoma.

This clone turned up a few times. The CDR3 loop is CASSWVGTSGRYRQETQYF. Partial CDR3 DNA: TGTGCCAGCAGCTGGGTGGGGACTAGCGGGAGGTATAGGCAAGAGACCCAG. The chain has TRBV11-3 and TRBJ2-5, with 15 bases that match TRBD2. The read is 2 residues too short to cover the CDR3 end, so that end is filled in from the germline J gene. Germline V gene lookup returns CDR1 SGHNT and CDR2 YENEEA. The V and J ends lost 4 bases and 2 bases, in that order; junction bases with no gene match: 11. This CDR3 has 19 residues.

The chain links TRBV11-3 to TRBJ2-7, with D maybe TRBD2 (6 bases). V gave up 3 bases and J gave up 1 base, with 19 bases separating them. The CDR3 length is 17 residues. Germline CDR1 SGHNT, CDR2 YENEEA. The CDR3 spells CASSFLGGGLTSYEQYF. For the CDR3, the DNA is TGTGCCAGCAGCTTCCTTGGTGGAGGGCTAACTTCCTACGAGCAGTACTTC. Drawing the rest from reference TRBV11-3 and TRBJ2-7, the complete variable domain is EAGVVQSPRYKIIEKKQPVAFWCNPISGHNTLYWYLQNLGQGPELLIRYENEEAVDDSQLPKDRFSAERLKGVDSTLKIQPAELGDSAVYLCASSFLGGGLTSYEQYFGPGTRLTVT.

In its sample, this clone ranks as large (0.1 to 1%). The rearrangement joins TRBV19 to TRBJ1-3; D is possibly TRBD1 (5 bases). The CDR3 length is 14 residues. V shed 10 bases and J shed 0 bases, with 13 bases lying between them. In germline, CDR1 is LNHDA, CDR2 SQIVND (reference sequence). The CDR3 here is CATVTGRSGNTIYF. As DNA, the CDR3 is TGTGCCACAGTAACGGGGCGCTCTGGAAACACCATATATTTT.

This clone was counted only a few times. The V gene is TRBV9, the J gene TRBJ1-1; a weak D match, TRBD1 (5 bases). The CDR3 is made up of 15 amino acids. V dropped 3 bases and J dropped 0 bases, with 12 bases sitting between them. Germline CDR1 and CDR2: SGDLS and YYNGEE. CDR3 bases: TGTGCCAGCAGCGCCCGACAGAATATGAACACTGAAGCTTTCTTT. Translating gives CASSARQNMNTEAFF.

The V call is TRBV18, the J call TRBJ1-5; no reliable D call. V lost 2 bases and J 0 bases, leaving 8 bases between the germline ends. CDR3 size: 15 residues. Germline CDR1 reads KGHSH; CDR2 reads LQKENI. CDR3 sequence reads: CASSPEMGSNQPQHF. The CDR3 region has the DNA TGTGCCAGCTCACCAGAGATGGGTAGCAATCAGCCCCAGCATTTT.

The chain carries TRBV19 and TRBJ2-7; D gene unclear. Germline CDR1 reads LNHDA; CDR2 reads SQIVND (reference sequence). This CDR3 has 14 residues. Trimming stripped 6 bases from V and 0 bases from J, with 12 bases between. The CDR3 region has the DNA TGTGCCAGTAGCGCCCGGGCGTACTCCTACGAGCAGTACTTC. Translation gives CASSARAYSYEQYF.

The sample holds a few counts of this clone. The chain recombines TRBV6-8 with TRBJ2-6; D is possibly TRBD1 or TRBD2 (6 bases each). The CDR3 length is 18 residues. V dropped 8 bases and J dropped 1 base, with 21 bases sitting between them. Looked up from germline, CDR1 is MNHGY and CDR2 is SAAAGT. CDR3 in DNA: TGTGCCAGCTACCCTGTGGGGGGCGCGTCGTCTGGGGCCAACGTCCTGACTTTC. Protein sequence: CASYPVGGASSGANVLTF.

V usage is TRBV10-2 and J usage is TRBJ2-5; D tentatively reads TRBD1 or TRBD2 (5 bases each). The germline CDR1 and CDR2 sequences are WSHSY and SAAADI. Deletions cut 4 bases from V and 1 base from J, with 10 bases between. The CDR3 has 14 residues. The DNA for the CDR3 is TGCGCCAGCAGTGTGAACGGGGCCCAAGAGACCCAGTACTTC. This encodes CASSVNGAQETQYF.

V is TRBV19 and J is TRBJ2-7; TRBD2 matches at 8 bases. Germline loops: CDR1 LNHDA, CDR2 SQIVND (reference sequence). The length of the CDR3 is 15 residues. The ends lost 5 bases at V and 6 bases at J; junction bases unmatched: 12. The CDR3 sequence: CASSPRRGAGGEQYF. DNA for the CDR3: TGTGCCAGTAGTCCCCGACGGGGCGCGGGGGGCGAGCAGTACTTC.

This clone has a handful of counts. The rearrangement uses TRBV28 and TRBJ1-2, with D perhaps matching TRBD1 (6 bases). There are 16 residues in the CDR3. Trimming took off 8 bases at V and 1 base at J, with 20 bases between the two ends. Germline values: CDR1 MDHEN, CDR2 SYDVKM. CDR3 protein: CASEGNRAKINYGYTF. The CDR3 DNA is TGTGCCAGCGAAGGGAACAGGGCGAAGATTAACTATGGCTACACCTTC.

J is TRBJ2-3 and V is TRBV23-1; possible D gene TRBD2, 5 bases. TRBV23-1 is given ORF status, its function remaining uncertain. The length of the CDR3 is 15 residues. With 8 bases removed from V and 1 base from J, the gap between germline ends came to 16 bases. CDR3 loop: CASGLGRICTDTQYF. CDR3 nucleotides: TGCGCCAGCGGACTTGGGAGAATCTGCACAGATACGCAGTATTTT.

This clone was detected a few times. The gene calls are TRBV6-8 and TRBJ1-6; TRBD1 might be the D (5 bases). There are 16 residues in the CDR3. The V end was cut by 8 bases, the J end by 7 bases, with 21 bases between. Germline V gene sequence: CDR1 MNHGY, CDR2 SAAAGT. DNA for the CDR3: TGTGCCAGCCAAACTCAAGGGGCATTAGGGAATTCACCCCTCCACTTT. Translated, it gives CASQTQGALGNSPLHF.

This clone has just a few counts. The gene calls are TRBV14 and TRBJ2-3, with D maybe TRBD2 (5 bases). The CDR3 covers 15 residues. Germline CDR1 SGHDN, CDR2 FVKESK. Trimming stripped 0 bases from V and 3 bases from J, with 10 bases between. The CDR3 is CASSQDPSGTDTQYF. The CDR3 bases are TGTGCCAGCAGCCAAGATCCCAGCGGTACAGATACGCAGTATTTT.

This clone showed up just a few times. The chain combines TRBV28 with TRBJ1-1; 7 nucleotides match TRBD1. The CDR3 length is 15 residues. Germline V gene lookup returns CDR1 MDHEN and CDR2 SYDVKM. With 5 bases clipped from V and 5 bases from J, the junction kept 11 bases outside the gene matches. The CDR3 sequence: CASSMRSGGGTEAFF. The CDR3 nucleotides are TGTGCCAGCAGTATGCGGTCAGGGGGAGGGACTGAAGCTTTCTTT.

The chain links TRBV11-3 to TRBJ1-6, with D tentatively TRBD1 (5 bases). Looked up from germline, CDR1 is SGHNT and CDR2 is YENEEA. This CDR3 is 16 amino acids long. Trimming removed 5 bases from V and 7 bases from J, with 18 bases in between. The CDR3 spells CASSPTEDRPNSPLHF. The CDR3 DNA is TGTGCCAGCAGCCCGACAGAGGACCGCCCGAATTCACCCCTCCACTTT.

This clone rates as medium-sized (0.01 to 0.1%). The J gene is TRBJ2-3, the V gene TRBV10-3; either TRBD1 or TRBD2 may fit D (6 bases each). Germline V gene data show CDR1 as ENHRY and CDR2 as SYGVKD. V shed 1 base and J shed 5 bases, with 13 bases lying between them. This CDR3 is built from 15 residues. CDR3 in DNA: TGTGCCATCAGTGAGTTGGGGGGCTGGGGAGATACGCAGTATTTT. Protein: CAISELGGWGDTQYF.

This clone came up a few times. This chain connects TRBV1 to TRBJ1-4. TRBV1 is assigned pseudogene status. This CDR3 is 13 amino acids long. The DNA for the CDR3 is TGCGCCAGCAACCCCGGAGGGGATGAAAAACTGTTTTTT. The encoded protein is CASNPGGDEKLFF.